The following is a T cell receptor beta chain sequence with its context. A much more abundant neighbour one base away suggests this may be a read error. Researchers made TCR cDNA using 5'RACE template switching, and this step added a universal primer site and UMIs. TCRdb re-derived calls from the 5' RACE reads in MiXCR, one entry per CDR3 protein. This table has almost 70,000 distinct CDR3 sequences, under 6.5% appearing once. The CDR3 loop spans 15 amino acids. Germline V gene data show CDR1 as KGHSH and CDR2 as LQKENI. Deletions cut 4 bases from V and 8 bases from J, with 17 bases between. The sample belongs to a study of T cells after yellow fever vaccination.

Source: CD4+ T cells sorted from PBMCs, taken less than 18 days after the first yellow fever vaccination. The TCR was taken from a man younger than 35 who received the YFV17D yellow fever vaccine. This sequence joins TRBV18 and TRBJ1-4; a possible D gene is TRBD1 (6 bases). CDR3 bases: TGTGCCAGCTCACGGACAGCGCCAGGCGGAGAAAAACTGTTTTTT. This encodes CASSRTAPGGEKLFF.